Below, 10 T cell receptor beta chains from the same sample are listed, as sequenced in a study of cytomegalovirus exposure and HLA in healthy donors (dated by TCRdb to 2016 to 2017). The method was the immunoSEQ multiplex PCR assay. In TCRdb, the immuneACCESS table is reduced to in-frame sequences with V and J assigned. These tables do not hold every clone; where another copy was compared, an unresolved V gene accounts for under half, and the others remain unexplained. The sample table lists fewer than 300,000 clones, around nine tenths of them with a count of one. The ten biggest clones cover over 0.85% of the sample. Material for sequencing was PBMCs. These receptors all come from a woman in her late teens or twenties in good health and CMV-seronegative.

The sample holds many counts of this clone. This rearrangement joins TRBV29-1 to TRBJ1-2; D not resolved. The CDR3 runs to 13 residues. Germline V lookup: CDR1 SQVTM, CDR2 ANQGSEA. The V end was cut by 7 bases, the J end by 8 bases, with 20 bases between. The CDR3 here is CSAASLSLTGYTF. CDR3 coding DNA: TGCAGCGCTGCCAGTCTCAGTCTCACGGGCTACACCTTC.

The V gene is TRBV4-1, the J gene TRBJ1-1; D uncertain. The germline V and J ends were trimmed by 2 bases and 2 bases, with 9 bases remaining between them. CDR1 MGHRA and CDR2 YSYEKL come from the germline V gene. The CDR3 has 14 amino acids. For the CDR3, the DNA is TGCGCCAGCAGCCAACGAGTTCTTAACACTGAAGCTTTCTTT. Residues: CASSQRVLNTEAFF.

The CDR3 reads CASSWDRGYEQYF. The CDR3 coding sequence is TGTGCCAGCAGCTGGGACAGGGGCTACGAGCAGTACTTC. The chain uses TRBV14 and TRBJ2-7, with 10 nucleotides matching TRBD1. CDR1 is SGHDN, CDR2 FVKESK, per germline. This CDR3 region has 13 residues. J lost 3 bases, V lost 5 bases, and 1 base had no gene match.

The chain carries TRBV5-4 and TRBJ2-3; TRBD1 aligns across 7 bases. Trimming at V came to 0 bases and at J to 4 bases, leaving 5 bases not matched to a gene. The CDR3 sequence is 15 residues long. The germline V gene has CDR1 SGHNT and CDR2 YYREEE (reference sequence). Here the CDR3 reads CASSLGQGDADTQYF. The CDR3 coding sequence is TGTGCCAGCAGCTTGGGACAGGGTGATGCAGATACGCAGTATTTT.

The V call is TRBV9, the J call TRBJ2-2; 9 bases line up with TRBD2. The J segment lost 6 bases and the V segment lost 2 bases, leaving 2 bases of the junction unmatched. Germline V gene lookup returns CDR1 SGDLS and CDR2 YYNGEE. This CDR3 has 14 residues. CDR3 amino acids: CASSVSGRPGELFF. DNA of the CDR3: TGTGCCAGCAGCGTCAGCGGGAGGCCCGGGGAGCTGTTTTTT.

This chain's CDR3 is CASSPHSGSLGNEQFF. The DNA of the CDR3 is TGTGCCAGCAGTCCCCATAGCGGGAGCCTGGGCAATGAGCAGTTCTTC. This chain joins TRBV2 and TRBJ2-1; 9 positions match TRBD2. V lost 5 bases to trimming and J lost 6 bases; unmatched junction nucleotides: 11. CDR3 length equals 16 residues. CDR1 SNHLY and CDR2 FYNNEI come from the germline V gene. The full variable domain, with the rest looked up from reference TRBV2 and TRBJ2-1, is EPEVTQTPSHQVTQMGQEVILRCVPISNHLYFYWYRQILGQKVEFLVSFYNNEISEKSEIFDDQFSVERPDGSNFTLKIRSTKLEDSAMYFCASSPHSGSLGNEQFFGPGTRLTVL.

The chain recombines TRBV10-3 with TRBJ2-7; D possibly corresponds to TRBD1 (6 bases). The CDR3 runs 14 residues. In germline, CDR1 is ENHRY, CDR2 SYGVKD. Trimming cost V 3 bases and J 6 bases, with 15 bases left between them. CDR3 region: CAISDGQGIGEQYF. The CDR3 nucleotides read TGTGCCATCAGTGACGGGCAGGGGATAGGCGAGCAGTACTTC.

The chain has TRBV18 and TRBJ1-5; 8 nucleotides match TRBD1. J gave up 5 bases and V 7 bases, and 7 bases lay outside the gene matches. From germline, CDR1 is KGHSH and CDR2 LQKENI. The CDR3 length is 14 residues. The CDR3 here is CASWTGSFDQPQHF. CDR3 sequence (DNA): TGTGCCAGCTGGACAGGGAGTTTTGATCAGCCCCAGCATTTT.

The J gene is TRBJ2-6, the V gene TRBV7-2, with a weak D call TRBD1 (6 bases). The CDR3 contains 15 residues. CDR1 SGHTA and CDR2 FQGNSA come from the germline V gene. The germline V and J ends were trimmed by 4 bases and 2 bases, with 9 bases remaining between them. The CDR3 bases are TGTGCCAGCAGCTACCACAGGGCTGGGGCCAACGTCCTGACTTTC. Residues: CASSYHRAGANVLTF.

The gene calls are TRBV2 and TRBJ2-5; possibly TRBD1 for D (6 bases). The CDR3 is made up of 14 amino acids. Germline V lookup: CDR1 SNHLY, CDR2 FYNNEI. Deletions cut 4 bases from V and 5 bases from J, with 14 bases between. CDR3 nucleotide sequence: TGTGCCAGCAGTGTCAACCCGAGGGGGGAGACCCAGTACTTC. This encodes CASSVNPRGETQYF.